The 8 T cell receptor beta chains in this list originate from one sample, sequenced in a study of CXCR3-negative and CXCR3-positive naive CD8 T cells. The authors made the TRB cDNA libraries by 5' RACE using UMI labels. Following a re-call of the 5' RACE reads, TCRdb has one entry per CDR3 protein and lacks DNA. The sample data list tens of thousands of distinct CDR3 sequences. The sequenced sample was memory CD8+ T cells from blood. The receptors here all came from a human donor in good health. Some clones in this sample may be carry-over from other donors' samples.

The rearrangement links TRBV29-1 to TRBJ1-1. Germline CDR1 and CDR2: SQVTM and ANQGSEA. The CDR3 is 11 residues long. CDR3 sequence: CSVPVGTEAFF.

This chain uses TRBV20-1 with TRBJ2-7; absent DNA, TCRdb's TRBD2 call cannot be checked. This CDR3 is built from 13 residues. Germline CDR1 DFQATT, CDR2 SNEGSKA (reference sequence). The CDR3 region is CSARGRADYEQYF.

This chain joins TRBV11-2 and TRBJ2-5; TCRdb names TRBD2, which stays unverified in the absence of DNA. CDR1 and CDR2 from the germline V gene are SGHAT and FQNNGV. This CDR3 is built from 16 residues. The CDR3 reads CASSFGRAGGQETQYF.

V is TRBV29-1 and J is TRBJ1-2. The CDR3 spans 13 residues. Germline V gene data show CDR1 as SQVTM and CDR2 as ANQGSEA. CDR3 sequence reads: CSVDFPGPVGYTF. Using reference TRBV29-1 and TRBJ1-2 for the parts outside the CDR3, the full variable domain is SAVISQKPSRDICQRGTSLTIQCQVDSQVTMMFWYRQQPGQSLTLIATANQGSEATYESGFVIDKFPISRPNLTFSTLTVSNMSPEDSSIYLCSVDFPGPVGYTFGSGTRLTVV.

The chain recombines TRBV10-1 with TRBJ2-3; the TRBD1 assignment by TCRdb is unverifiable without DNA. The germline V gene has CDR1 WNHNN and CDR2 SYGVQD (reference sequence). The CDR3 is made up of 14 amino acids. The CDR3 loop reads CASKSQGDADTQYF.

The rearrangement links TRBV27 to TRBJ2-5. This CDR3 has 13 amino acids. Per germline, CDR1 MNHEY and CDR2 SMNVEV (reference sequence). CDR3 sequence reads: CASSLYHQETQYF.

V is TRBV4-3 and J is TRBJ1-3. Germline CDR1 is LGHNA and CDR2 is YSLEER. The CDR3 loop spans 16 amino acids. CDR3 residues: CASSQDYQGSGNTIYF.

The chain couples TRBV7-9 to TRBJ1-2. Germline CDR1 is SEHNR and CDR2 is FQNEAQ (reference sequence). The CDR3 loop spans 12 amino acids. The CDR3 here is CASSLEARGYTF.